This T cell receptor beta chain comes out of a study of shared clonotypes between healthy human individuals. The CDR3 has 17 amino acids. Losses at the gene ends were 3 bases for V and 4 bases for J; bases not matched to a gene: 12. The germline V gene has CDR1 MGHRA and CDR2 YSYEKL. Profiling relied on immunoSEQ multiplex PCR, and the TCRdb table lists in-frame clones only, not all of them. The table shows some 700,000 clones, with 90% occurring only once. Study-level findings and limits: Non-shared clonotypes displayed generation probabilities falling below those of clonotypes present in all four donors.

A word on this clone: Its specificity is unknown.

The receptor was isolated from a man younger than 30 in good health. Some clones in this sample may be carry-over from other donors' samples. Sequenced sample: memory CD8+ T cells from PBMCs. Subset here: CD45RO+ cells pooled with CCR7-negative TemRA cells. This chain connects TRBV4-1 to TRBJ1-3; 7 nucleotides match TRBD1. CDR3 DNA sequence: TGCGCCAGCAGCCACCCCCGAAAGGGGGCAGGGGGAAACACCATATATTTT. It specifies CASSHPRKGAGGNTIYF.